These 5 T cell receptor beta chains originate from one sample sequenced in a study of shared clonotypes between healthy human individuals. Using immunoSEQ multiplex PCR, the repertoire was profiled, and TCRdb retains in-frame clones only, with some absent. The table records about 1.5 million clones, roughly 96% of them present only once. The sample was naive CD4+ T cells sorted from blood. The subset is: CD45RA+ positively selected. The receptors come from a man aged 25-40 years in good health.

The genes are TRBV6-5 and TRBJ2-6; D unresolved. Germline CDR1 reads MNHEY; CDR2 reads SVGAGI. This CDR3 spans 14 amino acids. The V end lost 6 bases, the J end lost 0 bases, and 6 bases lay between the germline ends. The CDR3 DNA sequence: TGTGCCAGCAGGCAGATCTCTGGGGCCAACGTCCTGACTTTC. As protein: CASRQISGANVLTF.

The rearrangement joins TRBV14 to TRBJ2-1; either TRBD1 or TRBD2 may supply D (5 bases each). The V gene lost 3 bases and the J gene lost 10 bases, with 13 bases spanning the gap. CDR1 and CDR2 from the germline V gene are SGHDN and FVKESK. The CDR3 has 13 amino acids. The CDR3 DNA reads TGTGCCAGCAGCCATCTCCCCGAGGGGGAGCAGTTCTTC. The encoded protein is CASSHLPEGEQFF.

The J gene is TRBJ1-2, the V gene TRBV5-5; 8 bases agree with TRBD1. Germline CDR1 SGHKS, CDR2 YYEKEE (reference sequence). This CDR3 comprises 14 residues. Trimming removed 5 bases from V and 5 bases from J; junction bases left unmatched: 8. The CDR3: CASSPRQGSYGYTF. For the CDR3, the DNA is TGTGCCAGCAGTCCCCGACAGGGGTCTTATGGCTACACCTTC. The full variable domain, completed using reference TRBV5-5 and TRBJ1-2, is DAGVTQSPTHLIKTRGQQVTLRCSPISGHKSVSWYQQVLGQGPQFIFQYYEKEERGRGNFPDRFSARQFPNYSSELNVNALLLGDSALYLCASSPRQGSYGYTFGSGTRLTVV.

The chain combines TRBV15 with TRBJ1-5; 11 bases are a match to TRBD1. Germline V gene lookup returns CDR1 LNHNV and CDR2 YYDKDF (reference sequence). The CDR3 has 15 amino acids. V lost 1 base to trimming and J lost 7 bases; unmatched junction nucleotides: 3. CDR3 nucleotides: TGTGCCACCAGCAGAGGTGGGACAGGGGGACAGCCCCAGCATTTT. The encoded protein is CATSRGGTGGQPQHF.

In regard to this clone: Because the CDR3 is missing its conserved closing phenylalanine or tryptophan, this is likely a read error. The DNA is left out, because the CDR3 cannot be placed on it with certainty; the CDR3 is given as TCRdb lists it. The chain links TRBV7-2 to TRBJ2-3. CDR1 and CDR2 (germline): SGHTA, FQGNSA. The CDR3 spans 10 residues, counting both ends. This CDR3 reads CASSLKIRFG.